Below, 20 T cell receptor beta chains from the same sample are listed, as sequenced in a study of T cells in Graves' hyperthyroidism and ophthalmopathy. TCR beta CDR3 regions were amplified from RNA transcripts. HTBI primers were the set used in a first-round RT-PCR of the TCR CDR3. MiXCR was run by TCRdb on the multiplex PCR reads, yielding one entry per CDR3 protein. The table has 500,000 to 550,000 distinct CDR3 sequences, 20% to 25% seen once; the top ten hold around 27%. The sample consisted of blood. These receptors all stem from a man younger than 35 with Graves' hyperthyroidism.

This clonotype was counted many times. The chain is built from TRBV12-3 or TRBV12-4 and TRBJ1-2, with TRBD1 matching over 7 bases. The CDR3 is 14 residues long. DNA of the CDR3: TGTTCTTCCCGCTTTGGACAGGAAAAATATGGCTACACCTTC. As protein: CSSRFGQEKYGYTF.

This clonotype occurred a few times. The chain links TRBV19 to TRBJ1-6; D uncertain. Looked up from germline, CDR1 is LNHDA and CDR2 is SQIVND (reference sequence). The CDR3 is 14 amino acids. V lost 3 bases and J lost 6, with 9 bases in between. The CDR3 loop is CASSIGQSNSPLHF. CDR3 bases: TGTGCCAGTAGTATTGGGCAAAGTAATTCACCCCTCCACTTT.

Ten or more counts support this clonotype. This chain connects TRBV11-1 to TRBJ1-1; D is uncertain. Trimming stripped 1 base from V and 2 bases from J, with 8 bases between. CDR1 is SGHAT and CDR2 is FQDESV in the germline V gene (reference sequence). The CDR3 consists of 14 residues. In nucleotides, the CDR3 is TGTGCCAGCAGCTTAGGCGTACTAAACACTGAAGCTTTCTTT. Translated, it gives CASSLGVLNTEAFF.

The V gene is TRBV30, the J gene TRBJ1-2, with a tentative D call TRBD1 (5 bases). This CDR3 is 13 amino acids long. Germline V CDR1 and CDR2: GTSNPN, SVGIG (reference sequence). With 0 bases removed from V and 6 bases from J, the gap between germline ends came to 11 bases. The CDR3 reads CAWSVEGRNGYTF. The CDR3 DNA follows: TGTGCCTGGAGTGTGGAGGGGCGCAATGGCTACACCTTC.

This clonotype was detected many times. The CDR3 reads CASSDKDKSYEQYF. Here the CDR3 DNA reads TGTGCCAGCAGTGACAAAGACAAGTCCTACGAGCAGTACTTC. The chain is built from TRBV6-4 and TRBJ2-7, with D hard to call. Germline CDR1 and CDR2: MRHNA and SNTAGT. The CDR3 is made up of 14 amino acids. The V gene lost 2 bases and the J gene lost 1 base, with 9 bases spanning the gap.

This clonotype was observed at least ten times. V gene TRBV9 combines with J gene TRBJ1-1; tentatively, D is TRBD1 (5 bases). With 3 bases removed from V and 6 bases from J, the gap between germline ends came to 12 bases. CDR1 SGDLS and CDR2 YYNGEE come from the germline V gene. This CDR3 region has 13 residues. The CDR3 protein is CASSGSGRAEAFF. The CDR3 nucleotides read TGTGCCAGCAGCGGGTCAGGGCGCGCTGAAGCTTTCTTT.

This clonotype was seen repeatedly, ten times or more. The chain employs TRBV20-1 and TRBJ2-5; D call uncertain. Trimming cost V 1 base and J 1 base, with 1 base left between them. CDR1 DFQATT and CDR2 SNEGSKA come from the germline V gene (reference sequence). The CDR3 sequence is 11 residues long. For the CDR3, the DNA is TGCAGTGCTAGAGTCCAAGAGACCCAGTACTTC. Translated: CSARVQETQYF.

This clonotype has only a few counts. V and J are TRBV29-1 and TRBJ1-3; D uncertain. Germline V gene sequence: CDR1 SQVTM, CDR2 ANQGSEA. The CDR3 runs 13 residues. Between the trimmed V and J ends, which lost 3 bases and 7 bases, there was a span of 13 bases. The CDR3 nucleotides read TGCAGCGTTGAGATTCCAGTTTGGAACACCATATATTTT. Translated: CSVEIPVWNTIYF.

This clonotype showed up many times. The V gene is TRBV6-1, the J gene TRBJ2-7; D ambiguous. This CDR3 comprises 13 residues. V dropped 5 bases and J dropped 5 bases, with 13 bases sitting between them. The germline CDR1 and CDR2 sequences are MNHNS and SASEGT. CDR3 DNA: TGTGCCAGCAGTCTCATCCCGGTAAACGAGCAGTACTTC. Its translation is CASSLIPVNEQYF.

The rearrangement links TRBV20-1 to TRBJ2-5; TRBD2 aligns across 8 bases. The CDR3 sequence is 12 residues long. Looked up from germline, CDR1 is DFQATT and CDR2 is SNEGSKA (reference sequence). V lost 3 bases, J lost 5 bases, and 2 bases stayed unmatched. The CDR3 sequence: CSASLAGETQYF. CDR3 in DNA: TGCAGTGCTAGCCTAGCGGGTGAGACCCAGTACTTC.

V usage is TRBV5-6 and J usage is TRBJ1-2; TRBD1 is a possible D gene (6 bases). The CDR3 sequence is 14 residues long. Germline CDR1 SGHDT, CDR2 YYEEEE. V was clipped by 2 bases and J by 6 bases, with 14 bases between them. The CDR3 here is CASSFRQGRNGYTF. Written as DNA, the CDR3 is TGTGCCAGCAGCTTCAGGCAGGGGAGAAATGGCTACACCTTC.

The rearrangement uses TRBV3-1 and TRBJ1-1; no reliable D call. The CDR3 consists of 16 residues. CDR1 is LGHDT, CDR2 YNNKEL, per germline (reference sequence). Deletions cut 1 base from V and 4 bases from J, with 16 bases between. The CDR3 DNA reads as TGTGCCAGCAGCCAAGGCCCGGTCTCGTACGGCACTGAAGCTTTCTTT. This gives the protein CASSQGPVSYGTEAFF.

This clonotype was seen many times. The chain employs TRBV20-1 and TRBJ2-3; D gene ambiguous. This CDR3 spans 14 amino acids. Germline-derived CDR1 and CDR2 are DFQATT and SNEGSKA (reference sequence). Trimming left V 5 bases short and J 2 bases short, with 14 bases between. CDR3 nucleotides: TGCAGTGCTCCGAAGCAAGGGCTCACAGATACGCAGTATTTT. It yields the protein CSAPKQGLTDTQYF.

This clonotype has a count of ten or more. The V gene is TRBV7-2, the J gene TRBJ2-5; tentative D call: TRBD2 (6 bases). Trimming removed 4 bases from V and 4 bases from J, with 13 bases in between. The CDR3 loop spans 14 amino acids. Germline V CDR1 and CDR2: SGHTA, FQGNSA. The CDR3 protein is CASSSMTRGETQYF. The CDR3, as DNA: TGTGCCAGCAGCTCAATGACTAGGGGAGAGACCCAGTACTTC.

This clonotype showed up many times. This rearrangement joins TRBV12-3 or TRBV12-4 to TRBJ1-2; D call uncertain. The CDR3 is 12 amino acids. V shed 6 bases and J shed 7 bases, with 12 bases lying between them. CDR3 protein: CASSRPGAGYTF. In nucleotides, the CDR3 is TGTGCCAGCAGCCGGCCGGGTGCTGGCTACACCTTC.

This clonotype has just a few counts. The CDR3 nucleotides are TGTGCCAGCAGTTACCGGGGGGATAATTCACCCCTCCACTTT. Translated, it gives CASSYRGDNSPLHF. V gene TRBV6-5 combines with J gene TRBJ1-6, with D possibly matching TRBD1 (5 bases). Trimming stripped 2 bases from V and 5 bases from J, with 7 bases between. Per the germline V gene, CDR1 is MNHEY and CDR2 is SVGAGI. The CDR3 has 14 residues.

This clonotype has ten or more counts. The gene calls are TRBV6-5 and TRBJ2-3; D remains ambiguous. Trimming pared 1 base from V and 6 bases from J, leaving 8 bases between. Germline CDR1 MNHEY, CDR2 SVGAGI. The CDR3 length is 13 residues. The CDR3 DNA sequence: TGTGCCAGCAGTTACTTCTTGGGTGATACGCAGTATTTT. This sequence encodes CASSYFLGDTQYF.

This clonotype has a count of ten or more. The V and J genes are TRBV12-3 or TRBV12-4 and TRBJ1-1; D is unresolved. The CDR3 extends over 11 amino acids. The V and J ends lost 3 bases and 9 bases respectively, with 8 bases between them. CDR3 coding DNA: TGTGCCAGCAGTTTGTCCGGGAAAGCTTTCTTT. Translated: CASSLSGKAFF.

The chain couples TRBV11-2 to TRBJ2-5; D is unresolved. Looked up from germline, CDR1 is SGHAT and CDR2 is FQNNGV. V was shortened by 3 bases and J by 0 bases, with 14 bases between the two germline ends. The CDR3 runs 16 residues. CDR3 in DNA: TGTGCCAGCAGCTTGGGCTCTGCCCCGTACCAAGAGACCCAGTACTTC. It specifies CASSLGSAPYQETQYF.

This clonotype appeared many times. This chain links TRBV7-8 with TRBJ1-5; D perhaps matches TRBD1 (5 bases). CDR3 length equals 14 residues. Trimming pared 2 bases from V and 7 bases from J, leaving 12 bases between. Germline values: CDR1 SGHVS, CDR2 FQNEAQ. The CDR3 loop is CASSLLWGGQPQHF. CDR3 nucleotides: TGTGCCAGCAGCTTACTCTGGGGGGGGCAGCCCCAGCATTTT. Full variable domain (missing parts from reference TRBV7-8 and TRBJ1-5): GAGVSQSPRYKVAKRGQDVALRCDPISGHVSLFWYQQALGQGPEFLTYFQNEAQLDKSGLPSDRFFAERPEGSVSTLKIQRTQQEDSAVYLCASSLLWGGQPQHFGDGTRLSIL.